The next 21 T cell receptor beta chains were all read from a single sample in a study of synovial regulatory T cells in juvenile arthritis. Method: immunoSEQ multiplex PCR; TCRdb's copy keeps in-frame clones and lacks some. The sample table includes 7,500 to 10,000 clones. Sequenced input: Treg cells from blood. Regarding subset: remaining (HLA-DR-negative) circulating blood Treg cells. These receptors all come from a donor between 2 and 29 years old with juvenile idiopathic arthritis.

The chain carries TRBV6-1 and TRBJ1-5; TCRdb designates TRBD1, a call that cannot be tested without DNA. CDR1 and CDR2 from the germline V gene are MNHNS and SASEGT. CDR3 size: 14 residues. No DNA is recorded. The CDR3 spells CASSRQGDRPPQHF.

This chain connects TRBV10-1 to TRBJ2-2; TCRdb returns TRBD1, unconfirmable since there is no DNA. CDR3 length equals 13 residues. DNA is not on record. CDR1 and CDR2 from the germline V gene are WNHNN and SYGVQD (reference sequence). The CDR3 protein is CASRKAGFGELFF.

The CDR3 is CASSLAIEESQHF. V is TRBV11-2 and J is TRBJ1-5. Germline V gene sequence: CDR1 SGHAT, CDR2 FQNNGV. The CDR3 consists of 13 residues. Only the protein is available.

The chain links TRBV9 to TRBJ1-2. CDR1 is SGDLS and CDR2 is YYNGEE in the germline V gene. The CDR3 length is 15 residues. DNA is not on record. This CDR3 reads CASSVGEGLGYGYTF.

The rearrangement joins TRBV11-2 to TRBJ2-7; TCRdb proposes TRBD2, but this gene call is untestable without DNA. Germline CDR1 SGHAT, CDR2 FQNNGV. The CDR3 extends over 15 amino acids. The DNA sequence is not available. The CDR3 reads CASSLVGTSSYEQYF.

The J gene is TRBJ2-1, the V gene TRBV7-2; the D call of TRBD2 rests on TCRdb alone, since no DNA is present to check it. The CDR3 is 16 amino acids. The entry carries no DNA sequence. Germline values: CDR1 SGHTA, CDR2 FQGNSA. Here the CDR3 reads CASSLLVLYSYNEQFF.

The chain employs TRBV10-3 and TRBJ1-1. The CDR3 totals 14 residues. The DNA is unrecorded. Germline loops: CDR1 ENHRY, CDR2 SYGVKD. This chain's CDR3 is CAPQERRRYAEAFF.

The chain joins TRBV5-1 to TRBJ1-2; the TRBD1 assignment by TCRdb is unverifiable without DNA. The germline V gene encodes CDR1 SGHRS and CDR2 YFSETQ. CDR3 length equals 13 residues. Only the protein is available. The CDR3: CASSPQGMDGYTF. Filled out from reference TRBV5-1 and TRBJ1-2, the complete variable domain reads KAGVTQTPRYLIKTRGQQVTLSCSPISGHRSVSWYQQTPGQGLQFLFEYFSETQRNKGNFPGRFSGRQFSNSRSEMNVSTLELGDSALYLCASSPQGMDGYTFGSGTRLTVV.

This chain links TRBV10-3 with TRBJ2-7; the D gene TCRdb calls, TRBD1, cannot be checked with no DNA. The length of the CDR3 is 13 residues. A DNA sequence was not provided. Germline V gives CDR1 ENHRY, CDR2 SYGVKD. This chain's CDR3 is CATIGQGDYEQYF.

The chain joins TRBV4-1 to TRBJ1-3. Per the germline V gene, CDR1 is MGHRA and CDR2 is YSYEKL. CDR3 length: 15 residues. DNA is not recorded here. The CDR3 sequence is CASSQLRISGNTIYF.

The chain carries TRBV5-6 and TRBJ2-7. CDR3 size: 13 residues. The entry carries no DNA sequence. CDR1 and CDR2 from the germline V gene are SGHDT and YYEEEE. CDR3 amino acids: CASSFVSTYEQYF.

The chain joins TRBV6-1 to TRBJ1-2. This CDR3 contains 14 residues. No DNA is given. The germline V gene encodes CDR1 MNHNS and CDR2 SASEGT. The CDR3: CASSEVPLTYGYTF.

CDR3: CASTGRPSGANVLTF. This chain uses TRBV6-1 with TRBJ2-6. This CDR3 is built from 15 residues. The protein alone is recorded here. Germline assignment: CDR1 MNHNS and CDR2 SASEGT.

The rearrangement uses TRBV19 and TRBJ2-7; as DNA is missing, the TRBD2 call by TCRdb cannot be tested. Per the germline V gene, CDR1 is LNHDA and CDR2 is SQIVND (reference sequence). CDR3 length equals 14 residues. No coding sequence is recorded. CDR3: CASSIRLESHEQYF.

The chain links TRBV19 to TRBJ1-5; TCRdb indicates TRBD1, and absent DNA this call remains unverified. There are 15 residues in the CDR3. No DNA is recorded. Germline CDR1 LNHDA, CDR2 SQIVND (reference sequence). The CDR3 protein is CASRDRPYSNQPQHF.

The rearrangement links TRBV6-1 to TRBJ1-1. CDR1 MNHNS and CDR2 SASEGT come from the germline V gene. The CDR3 sequence is 13 residues long. No DNA was logged. The CDR3 here is CASSLGSFTEAFF.

V and J are TRBV10-1 and TRBJ2-3; TCRdb picks TRBD2, but there is no DNA to check that call. This CDR3 has 13 residues. The DNA is unrecorded. In germline, CDR1 is WNHNN, CDR2 SYGVQD (reference sequence). The CDR3 reads CASSERLADTQYF.

The V and J genes are TRBV5-1 and TRBJ2-7. The V gene's germline CDR1 is SGHRS and CDR2 YFSETQ. The CDR3 runs to 13 residues. No DNA sequence is on record. This CDR3 is CASRSPNSHEQYF. The full variable domain, with the rest looked up from reference TRBV5-1 and TRBJ2-7, is KAGVTQTPRYLIKTRGQQVTLSCSPISGHRSVSWYQQTPGQGLQFLFEYFSETQRNKGNFPGRFSGRQFSNSRSEMNVSTLELGDSALYLCASRSPNSHEQYFGPGTRLTVT.

J is TRBJ1-2 and V is TRBV5-6. The CDR3 is 13 residues long. No coding sequence is recorded. Per the germline V gene, CDR1 is SGHDT and CDR2 is YYEEEE. The chain's CDR3 is CASSLSGNYGYTF.

The rearrangement joins TRBV27 to TRBJ2-6; TCRdb outputs TRBD2, but without DNA this stays unchecked. From germline, CDR1 is MNHEY and CDR2 SMNVEV (reference sequence). The CDR3 is made up of 16 amino acids. No nucleotide data were recorded. The CDR3 protein is CASSLSRFSGANVLTF.

J is TRBJ1-5 and V is TRBV19; TCRdb selects TRBD1, and the lack of DNA leaves this call unchecked. Germline lookup yields CDR1 LNHDA and CDR2 SQIVND (reference sequence). The CDR3 is 17 amino acids. No DNA is given. CDR3 in amino acids: CASSIVSIGVSNQPQHF.